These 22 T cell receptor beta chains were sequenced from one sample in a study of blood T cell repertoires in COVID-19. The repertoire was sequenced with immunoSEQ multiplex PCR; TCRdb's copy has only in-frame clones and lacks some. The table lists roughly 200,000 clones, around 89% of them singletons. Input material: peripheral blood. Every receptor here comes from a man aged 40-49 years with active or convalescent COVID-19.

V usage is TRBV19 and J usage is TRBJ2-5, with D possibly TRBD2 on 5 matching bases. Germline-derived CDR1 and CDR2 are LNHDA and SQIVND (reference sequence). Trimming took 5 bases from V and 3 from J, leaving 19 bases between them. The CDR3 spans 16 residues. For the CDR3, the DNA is TGTGCCAGTAGTCGAAATTCGCGAGGGAAAAAAGAGACCCAGTACTTC. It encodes CASSRNSRGKKETQYF. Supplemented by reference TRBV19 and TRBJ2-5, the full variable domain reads DGGITQSPKYLFRKEGQNVTLSCEQNLNHDAMYWYRQDPGQGLRLIYYSQIVNDFQKGDIAEGYSVSREKKESFPLTVTSAQKNPTAFYLCASSRNSRGKKETQYFGPGTRLLVL.

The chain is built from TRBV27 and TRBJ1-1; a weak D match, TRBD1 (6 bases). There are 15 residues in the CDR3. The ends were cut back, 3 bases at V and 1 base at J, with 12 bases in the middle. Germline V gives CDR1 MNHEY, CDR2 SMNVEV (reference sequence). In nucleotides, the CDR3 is TGTGCCAGCAGTTTGACAGGTCAGAAGAACACTGAAGCTTTCTTT. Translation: CASSLTGQKNTEAFF.

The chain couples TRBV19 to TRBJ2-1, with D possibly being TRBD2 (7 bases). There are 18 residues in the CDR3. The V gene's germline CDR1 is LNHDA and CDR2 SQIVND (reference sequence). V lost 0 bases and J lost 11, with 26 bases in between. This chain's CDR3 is CASSIDIGLEGVVFKQFF. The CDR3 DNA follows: TGTGCCAGTAGTATAGATATAGGACTAGAGGGGGTTGTGTTTAAGCAGTTCTTC.

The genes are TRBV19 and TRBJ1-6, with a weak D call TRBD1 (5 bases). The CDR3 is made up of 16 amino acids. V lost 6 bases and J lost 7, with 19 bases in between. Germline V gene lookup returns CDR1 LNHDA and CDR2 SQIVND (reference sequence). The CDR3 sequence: CASSQGGLNDNSPLHF. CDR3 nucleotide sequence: TGTGCCAGTAGCCAGGGAGGACTGAACGACAATTCACCCCTCCACTTT.

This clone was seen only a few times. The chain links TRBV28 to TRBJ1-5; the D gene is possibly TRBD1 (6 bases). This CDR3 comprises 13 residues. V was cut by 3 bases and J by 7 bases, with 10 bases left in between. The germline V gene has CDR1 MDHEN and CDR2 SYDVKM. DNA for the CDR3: TGTGCCAGCAGTTTCGGGGGGCAACAGCCCCAGCATTTT. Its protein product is CASSFGGQQPQHF.

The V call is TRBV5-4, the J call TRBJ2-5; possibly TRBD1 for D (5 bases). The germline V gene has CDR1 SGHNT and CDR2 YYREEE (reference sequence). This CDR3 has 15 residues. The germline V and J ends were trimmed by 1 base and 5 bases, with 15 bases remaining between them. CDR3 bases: TGTGCCAGCAGCTTGCCCCCAGGGTCGGGCGAGACCCAGTACTTC. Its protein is CASSLPPGSGETQYF. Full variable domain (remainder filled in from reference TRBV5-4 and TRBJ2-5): ETGVTQSPTHLIKTRGQQVTLRCSSQSGHNTVSWYQQALGQGPQFIFQYYREEENGRGNFPPRFSGLQFPNYSSELNVNALELDDSALYLCASSLPPGSGETQYFGPGTRLLVL.

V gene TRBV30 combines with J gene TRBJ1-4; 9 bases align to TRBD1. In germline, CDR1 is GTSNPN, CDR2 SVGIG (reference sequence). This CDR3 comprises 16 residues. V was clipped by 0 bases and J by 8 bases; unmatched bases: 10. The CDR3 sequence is CAWSVLGTGLTEKLFF. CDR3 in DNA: TGTGCCTGGAGTGTACTTGGGACAGGGTTGACCGAAAAACTGTTTTTT.

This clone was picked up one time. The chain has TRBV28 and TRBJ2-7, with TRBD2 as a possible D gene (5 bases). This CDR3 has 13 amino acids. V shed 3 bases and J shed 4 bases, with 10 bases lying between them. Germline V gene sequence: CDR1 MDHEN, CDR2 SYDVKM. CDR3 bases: TGTGCCAGCAGTTTTCTAGCAGATTACGAGCAGTACTTC. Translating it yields CASSFLADYEQYF.

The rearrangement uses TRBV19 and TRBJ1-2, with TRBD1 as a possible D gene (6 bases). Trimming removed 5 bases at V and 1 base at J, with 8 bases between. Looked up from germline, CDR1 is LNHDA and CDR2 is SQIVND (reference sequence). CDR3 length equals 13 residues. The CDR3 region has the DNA TGTGCCAGTAGTCAGGGGCGTAACTATGGCTACACCTTC. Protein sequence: CASSQGRNYGYTF.

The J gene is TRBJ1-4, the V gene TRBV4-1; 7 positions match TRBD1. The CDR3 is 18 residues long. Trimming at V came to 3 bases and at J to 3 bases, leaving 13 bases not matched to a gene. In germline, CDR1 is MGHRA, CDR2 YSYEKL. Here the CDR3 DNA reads TGCGCCAGCAGCCAGAACGTGAGACAGGGTGTGCCTAATGAAAAACTGTTTTTT. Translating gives CASSQNVRQGVPNEKLFF.

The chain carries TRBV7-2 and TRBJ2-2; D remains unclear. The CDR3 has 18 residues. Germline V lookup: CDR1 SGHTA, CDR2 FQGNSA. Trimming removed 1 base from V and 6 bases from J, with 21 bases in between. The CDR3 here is CASSLDIARKLMAGELFF. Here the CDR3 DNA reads TGTGCCAGCAGCTTAGATATTGCGCGAAAGTTAATGGCCGGGGAGCTGTTTTTT.

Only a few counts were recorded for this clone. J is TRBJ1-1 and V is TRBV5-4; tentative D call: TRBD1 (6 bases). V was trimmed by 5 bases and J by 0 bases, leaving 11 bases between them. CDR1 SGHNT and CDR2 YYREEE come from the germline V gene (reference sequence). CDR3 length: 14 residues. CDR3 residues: CASRLDRLNTEAFF. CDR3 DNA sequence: TGTGCCAGCAGACTGGACAGATTGAACACTGAAGCTTTCTTT.

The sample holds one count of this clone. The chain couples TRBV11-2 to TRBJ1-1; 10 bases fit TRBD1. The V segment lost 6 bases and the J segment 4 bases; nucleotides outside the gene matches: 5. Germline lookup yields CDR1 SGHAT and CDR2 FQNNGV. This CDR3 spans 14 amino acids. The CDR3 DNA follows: TGTGCCAGCAGTTTCAGGACAGGGGGCACTGAAGCTTTCTTT. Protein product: CASSFRTGGTEAFF. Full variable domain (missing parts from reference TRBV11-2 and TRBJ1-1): EAGVAQSPRYKIIEKRQSVAFWCNPISGHATLYWYQQILGQGPKLLIQFQNNGVVDDSQLPKDRFSAERLKGVDSTLKIQPAKLEDSAVYLCASSFRTGGTEAFFGQGTRLTVV.

The CDR3 sequence is CASSLAGGSAGNTIYF. The CDR3 bases are TGTGCCAGCAGCCTTGCAGGGGGTTCTGCTGGAAACACCATATATTTT. The chain has TRBV7-6 and TRBJ1-3; 7 bases are shared with TRBD1. The germline V gene encodes CDR1 SGHVS and CDR2 FNYEAQ. V shed 5 bases, J shed 2 bases, and the junction held 9 bases outside the gene matches. The CDR3 has 16 residues.

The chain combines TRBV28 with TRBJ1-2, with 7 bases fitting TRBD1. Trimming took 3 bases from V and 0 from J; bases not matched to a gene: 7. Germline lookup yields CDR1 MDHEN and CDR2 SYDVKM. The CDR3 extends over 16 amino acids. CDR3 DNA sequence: TGTGCCAGCAGTTTGGGGGCAGGGGGACCTAACTATGGCTACACCTTC. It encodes CASSLGAGGPNYGYTF.

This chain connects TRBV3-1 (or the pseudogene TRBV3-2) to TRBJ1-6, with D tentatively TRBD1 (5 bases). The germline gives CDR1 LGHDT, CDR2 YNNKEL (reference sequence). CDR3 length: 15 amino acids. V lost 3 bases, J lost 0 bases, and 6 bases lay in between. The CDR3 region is CASSHDSSYNSPLHF. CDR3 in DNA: TGTGCCAGCAGCCACGACAGCTCCTATAATTCACCCCTCCACTTT.

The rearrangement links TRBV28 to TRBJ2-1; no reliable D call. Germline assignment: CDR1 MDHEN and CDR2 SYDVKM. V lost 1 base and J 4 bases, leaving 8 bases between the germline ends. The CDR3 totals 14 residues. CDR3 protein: CASSLFQSYNEQFF. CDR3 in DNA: TGTGCCAGCAGTTTATTCCAGTCTTACAATGAGCAGTTCTTC.

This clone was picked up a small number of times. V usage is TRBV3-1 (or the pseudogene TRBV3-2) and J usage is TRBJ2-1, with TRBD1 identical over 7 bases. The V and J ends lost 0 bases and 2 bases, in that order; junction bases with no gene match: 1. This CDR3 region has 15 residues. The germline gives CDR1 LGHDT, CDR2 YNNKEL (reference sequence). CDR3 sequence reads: CASSQERGPYNEQFF. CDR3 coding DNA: TGTGCCAGCAGCCAAGAGAGGGGGCCCTACAATGAGCAGTTCTTC.

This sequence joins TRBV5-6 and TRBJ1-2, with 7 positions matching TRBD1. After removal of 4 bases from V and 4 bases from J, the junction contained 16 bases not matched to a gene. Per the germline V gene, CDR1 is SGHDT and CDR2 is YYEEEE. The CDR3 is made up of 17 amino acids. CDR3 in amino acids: CASSVMEGANSIYGYTF. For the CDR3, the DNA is TGTGCCAGCAGCGTCATGGAGGGGGCGAATAGTATCTATGGCTACACCTTC.

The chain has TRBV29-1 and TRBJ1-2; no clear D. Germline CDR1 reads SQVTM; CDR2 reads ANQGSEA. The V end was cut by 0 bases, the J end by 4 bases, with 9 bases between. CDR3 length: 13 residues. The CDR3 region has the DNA TGCAGCGTTGAAGACGAAGGAGCCTATGGCTACACCTTC. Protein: CSVEDEGAYGYTF.

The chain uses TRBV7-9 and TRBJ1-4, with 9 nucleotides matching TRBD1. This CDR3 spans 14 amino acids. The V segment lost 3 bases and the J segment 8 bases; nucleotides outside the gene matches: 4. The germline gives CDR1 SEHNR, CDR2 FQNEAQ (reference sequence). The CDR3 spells CASSFGTGREKLFF. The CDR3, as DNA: TGTGCCAGCAGCTTCGGGACAGGGAGAGAAAAACTGTTTTTT. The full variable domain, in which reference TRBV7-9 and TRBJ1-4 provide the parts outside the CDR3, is DTGVSQNPRHKITKRGQNVTFRCDPISEHNRLYWYRQTLGQGPEFLTYFQNEAQLEKSRLLSDRFSAERPKGSFSTLEIQRTEQGDSAMYLCASSFGTGREKLFFGSGTQLSVL.

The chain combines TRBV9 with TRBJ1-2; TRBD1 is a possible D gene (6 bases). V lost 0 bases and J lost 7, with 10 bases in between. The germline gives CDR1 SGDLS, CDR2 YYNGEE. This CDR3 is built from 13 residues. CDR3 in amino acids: CASSVAEGGGYTF. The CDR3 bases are TGTGCCAGCAGCGTAGCTGAAGGGGGTGGCTACACCTTC.